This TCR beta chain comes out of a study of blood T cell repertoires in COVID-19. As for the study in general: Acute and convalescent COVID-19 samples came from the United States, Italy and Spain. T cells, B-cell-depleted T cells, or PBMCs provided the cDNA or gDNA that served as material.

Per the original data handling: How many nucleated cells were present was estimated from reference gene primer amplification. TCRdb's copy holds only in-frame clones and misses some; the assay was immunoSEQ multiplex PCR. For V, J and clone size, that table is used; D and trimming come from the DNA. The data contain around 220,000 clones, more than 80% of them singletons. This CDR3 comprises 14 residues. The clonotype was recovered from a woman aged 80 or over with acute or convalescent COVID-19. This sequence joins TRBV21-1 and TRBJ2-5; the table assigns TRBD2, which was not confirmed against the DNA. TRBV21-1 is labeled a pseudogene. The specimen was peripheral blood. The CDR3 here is CASSRRGHQETQYF. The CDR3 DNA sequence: TGTGCCAGCAGCAGACGAGGGCACCAAGAGACCCAGTACTTC.